The 15 T cell receptor beta chains listed next were all sequenced from one sample in a study of graft-versus-host responses after intestinal transplantation. The plating included approximately 200,000 irradiated, violet-dye-labeled stimulator cells together with approximately 200,000 CFSE-labeled responder cells. Here immunoSEQ multiplex PCR was the method, and the copy in TCRdb shows in-frame clones only, minus some. This sample has just over 20,000 clones, with 40% to 45% found just once. Sequenced here: alloreactive CD8+ T cells from a mixed lymphocyte reaction culture, sampled before intestinal transplant. Subset: CFSE-low proliferating T cells sorted from approximately six-day pre-transplant mixed lymphocyte reaction (GvH or HvG direction). The receptors here all came from a human patient who received an intestinal transplant.

V gene TRBV7-9 combines with J gene TRBJ2-7; 9 positions match TRBD1. CDR3 size: 14 residues. Germline V gene sequence: CDR1 SEHNR, CDR2 FQNEAQ (reference sequence). After removal of 4 bases from V and 5 bases from J, the junction contained 6 bases not matched to a gene. The CDR3 reads CASSWGQGSNEQYF. As DNA, the CDR3 is TGTGCCAGCAGCTGGGGACAGGGATCGAACGAGCAGTACTTC.

This chain connects TRBV4-1 to TRBJ2-7; D remains unclear. V lost 0 bases and J lost 1, with 10 bases in between. Germline V gene sequence: CDR1 MGHRA, CDR2 YSYEKL. CDR3 length: 15 residues. For the CDR3, the DNA is TGCGCCAGCAGCCAAGATCGGTCTGGGTCCTACGAGCAGTACTTC. Protein: CASSQDRSGSYEQYF.

The chain joins TRBV6-4 to TRBJ2-3; D gene unclear. Trimming took 3 bases from V and 2 from J, leaving 6 bases between them. Germline CDR1 and CDR2: MRHNA and SNTAGT. The CDR3 contains 13 residues. The CDR3 DNA is TGTGCCAGCAGTGAACAGCACACAGATACGCAGTATTTT. The encoded protein is CASSEQHTDTQYF.

This clone has just a few counts. The V and J genes are TRBV7-9 and TRBJ2-3; D perhaps matches TRBD2 (6 bases). Germline loops: CDR1 SEHNR, CDR2 FQNEAQ (reference sequence). The CDR3 is 16 amino acids. Trimming stripped 4 bases from V and 4 bases from J, with 18 bases between. The CDR3 nucleotides are TGTGCCAGCAGCTCCCGGGACTCGGGAGACCCAGATACGCAGTATTTT. It encodes CASSSRDSGDPDTQYF.

CDR3 DNA: TGTGCCAGCAGTTACTCTTTGACAAGCTACGAGCAGTACTTC. Amino acids: CASSYSLTSYEQYF. The gene calls are TRBV6-5 and TRBJ2-7; unclear D gene. The V end was cut by 0 bases, the J end by 3 bases, with 9 bases between. CDR3 size: 14 residues. Germline V CDR1 and CDR2: MNHEY, SVGAGI.

The chain links TRBV6-1 to TRBJ2-7; TRBD1 might be the D (6 bases). This CDR3 region has 13 residues. CDR1 is MNHNS, CDR2 SASEGT, per germline. Trimming left V 5 bases short and J 2 bases short, with 10 bases between. CDR3 DNA sequence: TGTGCCAGCAGTCCCAGGGGACCCTACGAGCAGTACTTC. Translating gives CASSPRGPYEQYF.

The CDR3 reads CASNAGRSGNTIYF. CDR3 coding DNA: TGTGCCAGTAATGCCGGGCGCTCTGGAAACACCATATATTTT. The genes are TRBV19 and TRBJ1-3; D gene ambiguous. Germline lookup yields CDR1 LNHDA and CDR2 SQIVND (reference sequence). The CDR3 has 14 residues. V was shortened by 7 bases and J by 0 bases, with 10 bases between the two germline ends. Looking up the rest from reference TRBV19 and TRBJ1-3 gives the full variable domain: DGGITQSPKYLFRKEGQNVTLSCEQNLNHDAMYWYRQDPGQGLRLIYYSQIVNDFQKGDIAEGYSVSREKKESFPLTVTSAQKNPTAFYLCASNAGRSGNTIYFGEGSWLTVV.

Only a few counts were recorded for this clone. The genes are TRBV28 and TRBJ2-1; D is possibly TRBD1 or TRBD2 (6 bases each). CDR1 is MDHEN, CDR2 SYDVKM, per germline. Between the trimmed V and J ends, which lost 8 bases and 6 bases, there was a span of 17 bases. The length of the CDR3 is 14 residues. The CDR3 loop reads CASRTLGGSNEQFF. CDR3 DNA sequence: TGTGCCAGCCGAACCCTGGGGGGCAGCAATGAGCAGTTCTTC.

This clone was seen only a few times. The chain combines TRBV14 with TRBJ2-5; the match to TRBD2 covers 9 bases. The germline gives CDR1 SGHDN, CDR2 FVKESK. After removal of 1 base from V and 4 bases from J, the junction contained 4 bases not matched to a gene. The CDR3 covers 15 residues. The CDR3 DNA follows: TGTGCCAGCAGCCAAGTAGCGGGAGTCCCAGAGACCCAGTACTTC. Translated: CASSQVAGVPETQYF. Full variable domain (missing parts from reference TRBV14 and TRBJ2-5): EAGVTQFPSHSVIEKGQTVTLRCDPISGHDNLYWYRRVMGKEIKFLLHFVKESKQDESGMPNNRFLAERTGGTYSTLKVQPAELEDSGVYFCASSQVAGVPETQYFGPGTRLLVL.

This clone was found a few times. The V gene is TRBV5-6, the J gene TRBJ2-1, with 13 bases aligning to TRBD2. Germline trimming cut 7 bases from V and 7 bases from J; bases unmatched to any gene: 11. Germline V CDR1 and CDR2: SGHDT, YYEEEE. The CDR3 length is 16 residues. The DNA for the CDR3 is TGTGCCAGCTCAACTAGCGGGAGGGCCAAGATGAATGAGCAGTTCTTC. It encodes CASSTSGRAKMNEQFF. Full variable domain (remainder filled in from reference TRBV5-6 and TRBJ2-1): DAGVTQSPTHLIKTRGQQVTLRCSPKSGHDTVSWYQQALGQGPQFIFQYYEEEERQRGNFPDRFSGHQFPNYSSELNVNALLLGDSALYLCASSTSGRAKMNEQFFGPGTRLTVL.

The CDR3 protein is CAISELGYTGELFF. The CDR3 DNA is TGTGCCATCAGTGAGTTGGGTTACACCGGGGAGCTGTTTTTT. The gene calls are TRBV10-3 and TRBJ2-2; the D is unclear. CDR1 and CDR2 from the germline V gene are ENHRY and SYGVKD. The germline V and J ends were trimmed by 1 base and 3 bases, with 6 bases remaining between them. The CDR3 is 14 residues long.

The chain has TRBV5-1 and TRBJ2-1, with 7 bases lining up with TRBD2. The CDR3 spans 16 residues. The germline V gene encodes CDR1 SGHRS and CDR2 YFSETQ. V lost 6 bases, J lost 0 bases, and 9 bases stayed unmatched. The CDR3 reads CASTSSGPFSYNEQFF. CDR3 DNA sequence: TGCGCCAGCACCTCTAGCGGACCCTTCTCCTACAATGAGCAGTTCTTC.

The rearrangement joins TRBV5-3 to TRBJ2-7, with 10 positions matching TRBD2. TRBV5-3 is sorted into the ORF group, with uncertain function. The CDR3 totals 15 residues. The trim removed 3 bases at V and 3 bases at J, leaving 6 bases unmatched. The CDR3 is CARSSGLAEDYEQYF. In DNA form, the CDR3 reads TGTGCCAGAAGCTCCGGACTAGCGGAGGACTACGAGCAGTACTTC.

This clone was seen a few times. This sequence joins TRBV4-1 and TRBJ2-7; 13 bases line up with TRBD2. The V gene's germline CDR1 is MGHRA and CDR2 YSYEKL. The CDR3 extends over 18 amino acids. J was trimmed by 0 bases and V by 3 bases; bases with no gene match: 8. The DNA for the CDR3 is TGCGCCAGCAGCCAGCAACTAGCGGGAGGGCCGAGCTCCTACGAGCAGTACTTC. Its translation: CASSQQLAGGPSSYEQYF.

V and J are TRBV2 and TRBJ1-1, with D perhaps matching TRBD1 (6 bases). V was cut by 7 bases and J by 4 bases, with 13 bases left in between. Germline loops: CDR1 SNHLY, CDR2 FYNNEI. The CDR3 runs to 13 residues. The CDR3 loop is CASTLGGVTEAFF. The CDR3 region has the DNA TGTGCCAGCACGTTAGGGGGAGTCACTGAAGCTTTCTTT.